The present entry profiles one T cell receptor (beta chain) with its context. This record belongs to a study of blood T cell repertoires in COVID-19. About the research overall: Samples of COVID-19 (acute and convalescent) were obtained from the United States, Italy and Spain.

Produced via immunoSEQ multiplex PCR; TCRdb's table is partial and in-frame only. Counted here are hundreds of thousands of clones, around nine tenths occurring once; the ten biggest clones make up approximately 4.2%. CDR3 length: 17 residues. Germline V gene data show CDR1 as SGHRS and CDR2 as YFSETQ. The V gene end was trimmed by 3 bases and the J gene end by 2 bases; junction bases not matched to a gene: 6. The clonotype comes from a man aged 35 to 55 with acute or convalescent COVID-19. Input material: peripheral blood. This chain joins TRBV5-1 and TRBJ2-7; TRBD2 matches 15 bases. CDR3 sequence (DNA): TGCGCCAGCAGCTCGGGACTAGCGGGGGGATTCGCCTACGAGCAGTACTTC. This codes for CASSSGLAGGFAYEQYF.